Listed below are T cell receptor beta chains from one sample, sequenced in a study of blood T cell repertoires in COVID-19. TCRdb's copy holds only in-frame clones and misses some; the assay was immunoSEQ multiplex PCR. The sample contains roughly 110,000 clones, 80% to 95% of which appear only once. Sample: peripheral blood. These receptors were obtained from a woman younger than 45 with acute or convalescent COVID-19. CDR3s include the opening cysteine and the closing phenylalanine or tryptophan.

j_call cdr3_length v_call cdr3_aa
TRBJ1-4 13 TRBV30 CAWSGDSNEKLFF
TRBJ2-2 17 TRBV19 CASSRGWTGANTGELFF
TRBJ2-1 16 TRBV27 CASSEGTSGAYNEQFF
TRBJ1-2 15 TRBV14 CASSQQTEAPYGYTF
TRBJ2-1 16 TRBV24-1 CATSDPSGRAVNEQFF
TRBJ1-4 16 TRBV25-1 CASSEWGEQRGEKLFF
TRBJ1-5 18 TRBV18 CASSPDVEQGFYNQPQHF
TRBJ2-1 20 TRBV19 CASSLSMKLAGIWPYNEQFF
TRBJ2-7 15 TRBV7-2 CASSLWGGHYYEQYF
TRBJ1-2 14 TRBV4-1 CASSQGPLNYGYTF
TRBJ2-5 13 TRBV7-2 CASGWVGGETQYF
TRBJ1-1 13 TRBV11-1 CASSFRGATEAFF
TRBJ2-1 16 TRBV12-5 CASGLGRLAGNNEQFF
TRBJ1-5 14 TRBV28 CASSLAQGLQPQHF
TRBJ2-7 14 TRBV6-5 CASILGPGSYEQYF
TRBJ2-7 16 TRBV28 CASSLYGTIEFYEQYF
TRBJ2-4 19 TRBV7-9 CASSLSGDRGLETKNIQYF
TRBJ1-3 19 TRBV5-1 CASSLGTGGSLSSGNTIYF
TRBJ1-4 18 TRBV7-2 CASSLIGWGDRSSEKLFF
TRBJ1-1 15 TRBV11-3 CASSLDPGGWTEAFF
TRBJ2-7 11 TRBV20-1 CSARGGHEQYF
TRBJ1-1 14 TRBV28 CASSFLQGATEAFF
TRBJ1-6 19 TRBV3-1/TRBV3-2 CASSHRGTGGFSYNSPLHF
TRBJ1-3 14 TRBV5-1 CASSQTGSGNTIYF
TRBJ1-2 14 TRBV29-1 CSVDYRDSYYGYTF
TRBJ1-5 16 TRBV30 CAWSSTGNGGNQPQHF
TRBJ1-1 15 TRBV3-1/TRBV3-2 CASSPKKGKSPEAFF
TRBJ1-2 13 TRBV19 CASSILGAHGYTF
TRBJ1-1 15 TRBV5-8 CASSLEGTGMTLAFF
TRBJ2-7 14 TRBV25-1 CASTSTSRAYEQYF
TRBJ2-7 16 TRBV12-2 CASRLEEDPSSYEQYF
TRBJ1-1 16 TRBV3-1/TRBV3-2 CASSQGQGLSNTEAFF
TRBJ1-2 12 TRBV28 CASSRDSYGYTF
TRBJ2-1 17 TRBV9 CASSVAHLAGGVGEQFF
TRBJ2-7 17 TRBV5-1 CASSLGSGTGGRSEQYF
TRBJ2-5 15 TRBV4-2 CASSNVTGAVETQYF
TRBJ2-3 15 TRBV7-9 CASSFGGSGTDTQYF
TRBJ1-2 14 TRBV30 CAWSATTGATSGTF